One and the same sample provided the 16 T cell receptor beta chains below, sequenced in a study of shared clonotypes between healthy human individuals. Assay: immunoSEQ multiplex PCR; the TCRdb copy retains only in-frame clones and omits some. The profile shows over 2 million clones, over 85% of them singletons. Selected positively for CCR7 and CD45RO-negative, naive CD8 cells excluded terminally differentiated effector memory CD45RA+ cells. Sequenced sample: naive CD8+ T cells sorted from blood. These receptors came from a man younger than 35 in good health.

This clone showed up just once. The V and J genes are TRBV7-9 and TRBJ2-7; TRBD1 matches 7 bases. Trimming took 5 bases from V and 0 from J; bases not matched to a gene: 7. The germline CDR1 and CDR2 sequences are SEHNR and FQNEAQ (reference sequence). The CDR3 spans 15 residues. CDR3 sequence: CASSPRTGLSYEQYF. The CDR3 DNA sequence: TGTGCCAGCAGCCCCCGGACAGGCCTCTCCTACGAGCAGTACTTC.

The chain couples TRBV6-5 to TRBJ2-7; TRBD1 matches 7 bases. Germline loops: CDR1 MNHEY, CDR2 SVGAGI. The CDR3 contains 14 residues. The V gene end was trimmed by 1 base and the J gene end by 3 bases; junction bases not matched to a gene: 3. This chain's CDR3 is CASSYLAGGYEQYF. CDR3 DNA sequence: TGTGCCAGCAGTTACTTGGCAGGGGGCTACGAGCAGTACTTC.

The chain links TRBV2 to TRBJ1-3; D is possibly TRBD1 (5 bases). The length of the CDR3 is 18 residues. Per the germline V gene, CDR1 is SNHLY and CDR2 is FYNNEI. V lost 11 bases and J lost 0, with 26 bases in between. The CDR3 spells CAVQRGDSSGTSGNTIYF. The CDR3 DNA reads TGTGCCGTCCAAAGGGGAGATAGCAGTGGGACCTCTGGAAACACCATATATTTT.

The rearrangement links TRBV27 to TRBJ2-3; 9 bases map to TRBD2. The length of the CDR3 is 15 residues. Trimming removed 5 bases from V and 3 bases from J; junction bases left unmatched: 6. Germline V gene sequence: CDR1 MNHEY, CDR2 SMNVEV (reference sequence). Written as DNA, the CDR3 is TGTGCCAGCAGTGAGCTGACTAGCGGTACAGATACGCAGTATTTT. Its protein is CASSELTSGTDTQYF.

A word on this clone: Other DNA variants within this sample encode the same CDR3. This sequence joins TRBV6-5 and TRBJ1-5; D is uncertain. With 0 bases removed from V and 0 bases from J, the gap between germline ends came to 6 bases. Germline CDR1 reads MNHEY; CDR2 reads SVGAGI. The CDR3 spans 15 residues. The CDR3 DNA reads TGTGCCAGCAGTTACTCTGGGGATAGCAATCAGCCCCAGCATTTT. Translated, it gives CASSYSGDSNQPQHF.

Written as DNA, the CDR3 is TGTGCCAGCAGCTCTAACGACAGGCCCACTGAAGCTTTCTTT. Encoded protein: CASSSNDRPTEAFF. The chain has TRBV5-4 and TRBJ1-1; D perhaps matches TRBD1 (6 bases). This CDR3 contains 14 residues. Trimming pared 3 bases from V and 4 bases from J, leaving 13 bases between. CDR1 is SGHNT, CDR2 YYREEE, per germline (reference sequence).

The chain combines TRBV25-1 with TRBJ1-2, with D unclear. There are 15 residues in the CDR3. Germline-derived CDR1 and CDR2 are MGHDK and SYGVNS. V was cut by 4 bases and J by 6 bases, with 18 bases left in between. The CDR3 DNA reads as TGTGCCAGCAGTGCGAACCGGGGTGTCGCGGATGGCTACACCTTC. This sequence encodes CASSANRGVADGYTF.

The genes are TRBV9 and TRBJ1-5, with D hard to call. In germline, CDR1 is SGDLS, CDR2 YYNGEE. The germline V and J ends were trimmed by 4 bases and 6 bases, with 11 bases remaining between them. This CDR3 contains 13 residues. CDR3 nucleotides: TGTGCCAGCAGCTCCGCCCCGGGTCAGCCCCAGCATTTT. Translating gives CASSSAPGQPQHF.

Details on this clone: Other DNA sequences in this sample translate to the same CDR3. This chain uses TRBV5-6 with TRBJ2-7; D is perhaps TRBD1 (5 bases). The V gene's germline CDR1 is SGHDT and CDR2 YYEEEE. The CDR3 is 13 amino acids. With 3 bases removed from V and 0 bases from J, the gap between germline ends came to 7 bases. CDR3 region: CASSSTVSYEQYF. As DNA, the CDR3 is TGTGCCAGCAGCTCGACAGTCTCCTACGAGCAGTACTTC.

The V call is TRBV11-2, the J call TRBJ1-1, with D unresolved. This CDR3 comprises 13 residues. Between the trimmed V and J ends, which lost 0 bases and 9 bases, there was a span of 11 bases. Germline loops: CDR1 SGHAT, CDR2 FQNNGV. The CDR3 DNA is TGTGCCAGCAGCTTAGATCATACAGCAAAAGCTTTCTTT. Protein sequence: CASSLDHTAKAFF. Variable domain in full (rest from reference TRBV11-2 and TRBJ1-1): EAGVAQSPRYKIIEKRQSVAFWCNPISGHATLYWYQQILGQGPKLLIQFQNNGVVDDSQLPKDRFSAERLKGVDSTLKIQPAKLEDSAVYLCASSLDHTAKAFFGQGTRLTVV.

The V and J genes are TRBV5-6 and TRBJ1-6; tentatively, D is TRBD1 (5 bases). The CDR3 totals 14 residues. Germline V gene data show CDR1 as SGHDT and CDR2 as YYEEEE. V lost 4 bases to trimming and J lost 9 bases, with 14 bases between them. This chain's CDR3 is CASSQGVVSSPLHF. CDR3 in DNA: TGTGCCAGCAGCCAAGGGGTCGTGAGTTCACCCCTCCACTTT.

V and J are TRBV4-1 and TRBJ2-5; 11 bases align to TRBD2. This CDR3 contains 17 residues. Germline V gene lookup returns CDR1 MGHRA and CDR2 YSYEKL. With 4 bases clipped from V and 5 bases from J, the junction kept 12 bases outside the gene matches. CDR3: CASSPIQLAGVGETQYF. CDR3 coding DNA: TGCGCCAGCAGCCCCATCCAACTAGCGGGAGTTGGGGAGACCCAGTACTTC.

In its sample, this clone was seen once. The DNA for the CDR3 is TGTGCCAGCAGCTTACTAAACTCCTACAATGAGCAGTTCTTC. Its protein product is CASSLLNSYNEQFF. This chain uses TRBV11-3 with TRBJ2-1, with D hard to call. This CDR3 is 14 amino acids long. The V and J ends lost 2 bases and 0 bases respectively, with 5 bases between them. CDR1 SGHNT and CDR2 YENEEA come from the germline V gene.

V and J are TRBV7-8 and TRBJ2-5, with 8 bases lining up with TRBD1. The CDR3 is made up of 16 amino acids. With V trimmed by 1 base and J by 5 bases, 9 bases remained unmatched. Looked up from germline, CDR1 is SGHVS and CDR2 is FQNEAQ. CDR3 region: CASSLGQGWGEETQYF. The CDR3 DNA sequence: TGTGCCAGCAGCTTAGGACAGGGGTGGGGCGAGGAGACCCAGTACTTC.

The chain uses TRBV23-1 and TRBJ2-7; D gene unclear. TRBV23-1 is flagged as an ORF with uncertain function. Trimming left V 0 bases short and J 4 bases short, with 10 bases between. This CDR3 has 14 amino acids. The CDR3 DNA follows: TGCGCCAGCAGTCAATCGTGTCAGTCATACGAGCAGTACTTC. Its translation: CASSQSCQSYEQYF.

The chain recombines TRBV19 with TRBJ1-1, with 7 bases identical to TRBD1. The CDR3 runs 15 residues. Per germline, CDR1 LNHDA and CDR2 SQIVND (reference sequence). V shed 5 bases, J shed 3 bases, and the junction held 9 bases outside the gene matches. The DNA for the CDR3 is TGTGCCAGTAGTTTGAAGGAGACAGGGCACACTGAAGCTTTCTTT. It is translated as CASSLKETGHTEAFF.